The 18 T cell receptor beta chains presented below share a single source sample, sequenced in a study of T cells in Graves' hyperthyroidism and ophthalmopathy. Amplified TCR beta CDR3 regions derived from RNA transcripts. The primer set for the first-round RT-PCR of the TCR CDR3 was HTBI. MiXCR was run by TCRdb on the multiplex PCR reads, yielding one entry per CDR3 protein. The sample carries more than 650,000 distinct CDR3 sequences, less than 15% recorded once. The source material was blood. The origin of the receptors is a woman aged 18-29 years with Graves' hyperthyroidism.

The chain has TRBV10-3 and TRBJ1-2; a weak D match, TRBD1 (5 bases). CDR3 size: 12 residues. Germline CDR1 ENHRY, CDR2 SYGVKD. V lost 8 bases to trimming and J lost 5 bases, with 12 bases between them. The CDR3 DNA reads TGTGCCATCGGCCAGGGAGTGTATGGCTACACCTTC. This translates into CAIGQGVYGYTF.

This clonotype was recorded many times. The chain combines TRBV20-1 with TRBJ2-3; the match to TRBD2 covers 9 bases. The V and J ends lost 0 bases and 5 bases, in that order; junction bases with no gene match: 6. The CDR3 spans 15 residues. Germline loops: CDR1 DFQATT, CDR2 SNEGSKA (reference sequence). DNA for the CDR3: TGCAGTGCTAGAGATGTGCGGGAGGGTAGAGATACGCAGTATTTT. Translation gives CSARDVREGRDTQYF.

The chain combines TRBV20-1 with TRBJ2-1, with D uncertain. This CDR3 has 13 amino acids. The germline V gene has CDR1 DFQATT and CDR2 SNEGSKA (reference sequence). V lost 3 bases, J lost 5 bases, and 11 bases lay in between. This CDR3 reads CSARTGRHNEQFF. The CDR3 region has the DNA TGCAGTGCTAGGACTGGCCGCCACAATGAGCAGTTCTTC.

In its sample, this clonotype was seen a few times. The DNA of the CDR3 is TGCGCCAGCAGCCCCTATAAGGGCAGCATCTATGGCTACACCTTC. Translated: CASSPYKGSIYGYTF. This chain connects TRBV4-3 to TRBJ1-2; D not resolved. Trimming shortened V by 4 bases and J by 4 bases, and 16 bases separated the two germline ends. Germline V lookup: CDR1 LGHNA, CDR2 YSLEER. The CDR3 sequence is 15 residues long.

This clonotype was counted many times. The CDR3 bases are TGCGCCAGCAGCCAGAAGCTGGGCTACGAGCAGTACTTC. Translation gives CASSQKLGYEQYF. J is TRBJ2-7 and V is TRBV4-1, with D unclear. Germline-derived CDR1 and CDR2 are MGHRA and YSYEKL. This CDR3 is built from 13 residues. The V end lost 3 bases, the J end lost 3 bases, and 9 bases lay between the germline ends.

This clonotype occurred many times. The chain is built from TRBV11-1 and TRBJ2-5, with D perhaps matching TRBD2 (5 bases). The length of the CDR3 is 16 residues. Per the germline V gene, CDR1 is SGHAT and CDR2 is FQDESV (reference sequence). Trimming removed 0 bases at V and 0 bases at J, with 11 bases between. DNA of the CDR3: TGTGCCAGCAGCTTAGCGGGCCAGCGGTACCAAGAGACCCAGTACTTC. Its protein product is CASSLAGQRYQETQYF.

In this sample, this clonotype turned up a few times. A clone one base away is much larger, so this may be a read error. Because the CDR3 is missing its conserved closing phenylalanine or tryptophan, this is likely a read error. J is TRBJ2-7 and V is TRBV12-3 or TRBV12-4; 9 bases line up with TRBD2. V shed 3 bases, J shed 4 bases, and the junction held 4 bases outside the gene matches. This CDR3 is built from 14 residues. CDR3 sequence: CASSFGGGGYEQYL. The CDR3 nucleotides read TGTGCCAGCAGTTTTGGCGGGGGGGGTTACGAGCAGTACCTC.

This clonotype was detected only a few times. The chain carries TRBV19 and TRBJ2-2; 7 positions agree with TRBD1. CDR1 is LNHDA and CDR2 is SQIVND in the germline V gene (reference sequence). Unmatched junction bases numbered 11, after V lost 4 bases and J lost 6 bases. The CDR3 spans 16 residues. The CDR3 loop reads CASSTPGGWDPGELFF. The CDR3 DNA sequence: TGTGCCAGTAGTACTCCAGGGGGATGGGATCCCGGGGAGCTGTTTTTT.

This clonotype has ten or more counts. V and J are TRBV12-3 or TRBV12-4 and TRBJ1-5; weak D call: TRBD1 (5 bases). V was pared by 1 base and J by 3 bases, with 10 bases between. The CDR3 loop spans 15 amino acids. This CDR3 is CASSLGGEANQPQHF. The CDR3 DNA follows: TGTGCCAGCAGTTTAGGAGGGGAGGCCAATCAGCCCCAGCATTTT.

V and J are TRBV6-5 and TRBJ1-4; D unclear. Germline values: CDR1 MNHEY, CDR2 SVGAGI. V was trimmed by 2 bases and J by 6 bases, leaving 7 bases between them. This CDR3 has 13 amino acids. CDR3 sequence reads: CASSYGKDEKLFF. The CDR3 bases are TGTGCCAGCAGTTACGGGAAGGATGAAAAACTGTTTTTT.

In its sample, this clonotype was seen many times. The chain combines TRBV6-6 with TRBJ2-5; no clear D. Trimming pared 2 bases from V and 5 bases from J, leaving 15 bases between. This CDR3 has 15 amino acids. Germline assignment: CDR1 MNHNY and CDR2 SVGAGI (reference sequence). The DNA of the CDR3 is TGTGCCAGCAGTTACCGTTCAGATCGGCGGGAGACCCAGTACTTC. It specifies CASSYRSDRRETQYF.

V is TRBV18 and J is TRBJ2-3; D not resolved. The V gene's germline CDR1 is KGHSH and CDR2 LQKENI. The CDR3 extends over 15 amino acids. V lost 0 bases and J lost 0, with 7 bases in between. CDR3 residues: CASSPPSSSTDTQYF. The CDR3 region has the DNA TGTGCCAGCTCACCACCAAGCTCTAGCACAGATACGCAGTATTTT.

This clonotype was seen many times. J is TRBJ2-7 and V is TRBV29-1; 10 bases are shared with TRBD1. Germline V gene data show CDR1 as SQVTM and CDR2 as ANQGSEA. This CDR3 spans 19 amino acids. V gave up 6 bases and J gave up 3 bases; unmatched junction bases: 23. CDR3 DNA: TGCAGCGTGGAGGGCGTTCCGGGACAGGGGAGAGGAAACTACTACGAGCAGTACTTC. This sequence encodes CSVEGVPGQGRGNYYEQYF.

The chain is built from TRBV5-1 and TRBJ2-4, with 10 bases identical to TRBD1. CDR1 is SGHRS and CDR2 is YFSETQ in the germline V gene. The CDR3 extends over 14 amino acids. With 3 bases clipped from V and 7 bases from J, the junction kept 4 bases outside the gene matches. CDR3 sequence: CASSWGTGVNIQYF. The CDR3 DNA is TGCGCCAGCAGCTGGGGGACAGGGGTGAACATTCAGTACTTC.

The sample holds many counts of this clonotype. This chain connects TRBV12-3 or TRBV12-4 to TRBJ1-1; D perhaps matches TRBD1 (6 bases). CDR3 size: 13 residues. With 5 bases removed from V and 2 bases from J, the gap between germline ends came to 9 bases. CDR3 amino acids: CASSQGINTEAFF. The CDR3 DNA reads as TGTGCCAGCAGTCAGGGGATAAACACTGAAGCTTTCTTT.

The CDR3 DNA reads as TGTGCCACCAGCAGAGACGTCGAGCCCCAGCATTTT. Translation: CATSRDVEPQHF. The genes are TRBV15 and TRBJ1-5; D not certain. Trimming shortened V by 0 bases and J by 8 bases, and 5 bases separated the two germline ends. Germline V gene sequence: CDR1 LNHNV, CDR2 YYDKDF (reference sequence). There are 12 residues in the CDR3.

The table lists this clonotype with many counts. This sequence joins TRBV5-5 and TRBJ1-6; unclear D gene. V lost 4 bases to trimming and J lost 1 base, with 15 bases between them. Germline assignment: CDR1 SGHKS and CDR2 YYEKEE (reference sequence). There are 17 residues in the CDR3. The CDR3 reads CASSKGQRRSYNSPLHF. The CDR3, as DNA: TGTGCCAGCAGCAAGGGTCAACGGAGATCCTATAATTCACCCCTCCACTTT. Full variable domain (rest looked up from reference TRBV5-5 and TRBJ1-6): DAGVTQSPTHLIKTRGQQVTLRCSPISGHKSVSWYQQVLGQGPQFIFQYYEKEERGRGNFPDRFSARQFPNYSSELNVNALLLGDSALYLCASSKGQRRSYNSPLHFGNGTRLTVT.

The V and J genes are TRBV14 and TRBJ2-5, with 11 bases lining up with TRBD2. The V and J ends lost 5 bases and 4 bases, in that order; junction bases with no gene match: 3. The CDR3 spans 14 residues. Germline CDR1 SGHDN, CDR2 FVKESK. The CDR3 is CASSVTSGRETQYF. In nucleotides, the CDR3 is TGTGCCAGCAGCGTTACTAGCGGGAGAGAGACCCAGTACTTC.